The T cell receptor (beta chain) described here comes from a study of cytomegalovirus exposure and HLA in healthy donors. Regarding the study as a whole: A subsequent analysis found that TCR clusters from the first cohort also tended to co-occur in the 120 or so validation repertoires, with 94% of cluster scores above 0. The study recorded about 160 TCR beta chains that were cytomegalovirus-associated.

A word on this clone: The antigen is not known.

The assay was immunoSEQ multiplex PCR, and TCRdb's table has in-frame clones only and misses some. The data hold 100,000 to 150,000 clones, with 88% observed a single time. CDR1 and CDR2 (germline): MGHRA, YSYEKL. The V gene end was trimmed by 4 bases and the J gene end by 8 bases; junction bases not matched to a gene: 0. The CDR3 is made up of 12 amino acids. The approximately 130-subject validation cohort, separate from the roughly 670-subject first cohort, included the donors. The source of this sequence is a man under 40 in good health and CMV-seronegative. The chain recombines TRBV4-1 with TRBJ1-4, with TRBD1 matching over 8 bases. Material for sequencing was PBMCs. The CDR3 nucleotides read TGCGCCAGCAGCCGGACAGGGGAAAAACTGTTTTTT. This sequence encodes CASSRTGEKLFF.